One and the same sample provided the 31 T cell receptor beta chains below, sequenced in a study of control samples from healthy donors and cancer patients. Produced via immunoSEQ multiplex PCR; TCRdb's table is partial and in-frame only. The data hold some 71,000 clones, with 90% observed a single time. The sample was PBMCs. The receptors were sampled from a woman aged 50 to 60 with colorectal cancer.

V is TRBV24-1 and J is TRBJ2-1, with D maybe TRBD2 (5 bases). The germline V gene has CDR1 KGHDR and CDR2 SFDVKD. V gave up 3 bases and J gave up 1 base, with 9 bases separating them. The CDR3 consists of 15 residues. The CDR3 DNA reads as TGTGCCACCAGTGATCGAAGCGGTTCCTACAATGAGCAGTTCTTC. Its protein is CATSDRSGSYNEQFF.

The chain is built from TRBV2 and TRBJ2-7; D may be TRBD1 (5 bases). The V gene's germline CDR1 is SNHLY and CDR2 FYNNEI. The CDR3 consists of 13 residues. The V end was cut by 6 bases, the J end by 0 bases, with 9 bases between. The CDR3 DNA follows: TGTGCCAGCAGGCGGACATCCTCCTACGAGCAGTACTTC. It is translated as CASRRTSSYEQYF. Full variable domain (missing parts from reference TRBV2 and TRBJ2-7): EPEVTQTPSHQVTQMGQEVILRCVPISNHLYFYWYRQILGQKVEFLVSFYNNEISEKSEIFDDQFSVERPDGSNFTLKIRSTKLEDSAMYFCASRRTSSYEQYFGPGTRLTVT.

Only a few counts were recorded for this clone. The chain has TRBV12-5 and TRBJ1-2; 7 bases agree with TRBD1. The V gene's germline CDR1 is LGHNT and CDR2 FRNRAP. This CDR3 contains 14 residues. V was pared by 7 bases and J by 7 bases, with 12 bases of the junction left unmatched. CDR3 nucleotide sequence: TGTGCTAGTGCCTGGAGGGGGCGAGGATCTGGCTACACCTTC. This translates into CASAWRGRGSGYTF.

DNA of the CDR3: TGCAGCGTACGGCAGGGGATGAACACTGAAGCTTTCTTT. Translated: CSVRQGMNTEAFF. The V gene is TRBV29-1, the J gene TRBJ1-1, with D possibly being TRBD1 (6 bases). The CDR3 is made up of 13 amino acids. Trimming took off 6 bases at V and 0 bases at J, with 11 bases between the two ends. Germline V CDR1 and CDR2: SQVTM, ANQGSEA.

The genes are TRBV5-6 and TRBJ2-2; no definite D call. This CDR3 spans 15 amino acids. The germline V gene has CDR1 SGHDT and CDR2 YYEEEE. Between the trimmed V and J ends, which lost 3 bases and 7 bases, there was a span of 16 bases. CDR3 amino acids: CASSSLHGRDGELFF. Written as DNA, the CDR3 is TGTGCCAGCAGCTCCCTCCATGGTAGGGACGGGGAGCTGTTTTTT.

This clone was seen a single time. CDR3 protein: CASSDERGPYEQYF. The CDR3 DNA follows: TGTGCCAGCAGTGACGAGCGGGGCCCCTACGAGCAGTACTTC. The V and J genes are TRBV2 and TRBJ2-7, with 7 nucleotides matching TRBD2. V lost 3 bases and J lost 2; bases outside the gene matches: 4. CDR3 length: 14 amino acids. From germline, CDR1 is SNHLY and CDR2 FYNNEI. The complete variable domain, with remaining parts taken from reference TRBV2 and TRBJ2-7, reads EPEVTQTPSHQVTQMGQEVILRCVPISNHLYFYWYRQILGQKVEFLVSFYNNEISEKSEIFDDQFSVERPDGSNFTLKIRSTKLEDSAMYFCASSDERGPYEQYFGPGTRLTVT.

V and J are TRBV7-9 and TRBJ1-2, with D unresolved. V was pared by 2 bases and J by 4 bases, with 8 bases between. The CDR3 contains 13 residues. Per the germline V gene, CDR1 is SEHNR and CDR2 is FQNEAQ (reference sequence). The CDR3 DNA reads TGTGCCAGCAGCTTATCCTTACGCTATGGCTACACCTTC. It yields the protein CASSLSLRYGYTF.

V is TRBV3-1 (or the pseudogene TRBV3-2) and J is TRBJ2-2; TRBD1 agrees at 8 bases. V was clipped by 7 bases and J by 4 bases; unmatched bases: 8. The CDR3 is 15 residues long. The germline V gene has CDR1 LGHDT and CDR2 YNNKEL (reference sequence). CDR3 residues: CASNRQGRGTGELFF. The CDR3 bases are TGTGCCAGCAACAGACAGGGGCGAGGCACCGGGGAGCTGTTTTTT.

The V call is TRBV6-5, the J call TRBJ2-3; D is perhaps TRBD2 (6 bases). CDR3 size: 13 residues. Germline CDR1 MNHEY, CDR2 SVGAGI. V was clipped by 8 bases and J by 0 bases, with 9 bases between them. The CDR3 protein is CASVSGSTDTQYF. CDR3 bases: TGTGCCAGCGTCAGCGGGAGCACAGATACGCAGTATTTT.

This chain links TRBV5-8 with TRBJ2-3; D is undetermined. The CDR3 extends over 14 amino acids. V lost 5 bases to trimming and J lost 2 bases, with 12 bases between them. Looked up from germline, CDR1 is SGHTS and CDR2 is YDEGEE. CDR3 amino acids: CASRDRQATDTQYF. As DNA, the CDR3 is TGTGCCAGCAGGGACCGACAAGCCACAGATACGCAGTATTTT.

V gene TRBV9 combines with J gene TRBJ2-5, with 8 bases identical to TRBD1. Germline lookup yields CDR1 SGDLS and CDR2 YYNGEE. This CDR3 comprises 17 residues. Trimming cost V 3 bases and J 5 bases; bases outside gene matches: 15. The CDR3 DNA reads TGTGCCAGCAGCGCCGACCATGGACAGGGAAAAAGGGAGACCCAGTACTTC. Translation gives CASSADHGQGKRETQYF.

This clone was observed a single time. The rearrangement uses TRBV9 and TRBJ2-3, with unresolved D. V was pared by 4 bases and J by 0 bases, with 15 bases between. CDR3 length: 16 residues. CDR1 is SGDLS, CDR2 YYNGEE, per germline. Here the CDR3 reads CASSFRDNPSTDTQYF. CDR3 coding DNA: TGTGCCAGCAGCTTTAGGGATAACCCTAGCACAGATACGCAGTATTTT.

This chain connects TRBV7-9 to TRBJ2-1, with D perhaps assigned TRBD1 or TRBD2 (6 bases each). The CDR3 contains 17 residues. CDR1 and CDR2 from the germline V gene are SEHNR and FQNEAQ (reference sequence). V was trimmed by 4 bases and J by 4 bases, leaving 20 bases between them. This chain's CDR3 is CASSSPRGGKIYNEQFF. Here the CDR3 DNA reads TGTGCCAGCAGCTCCCCCAGGGGCGGGAAGATATACAATGAGCAGTTCTTC. Complete variable domain (other parts from reference TRBV7-9 and TRBJ2-1): DTGVSQNPRHKITKRGQNVTFRCDPISEHNRLYWYRQTLGQGPEFLTYFQNEAQLEKSRLLSDRFSAERPKGSFSTLEIQRTEQGDSAMYLCASSSPRGGKIYNEQFFGPGTRLTVL.

The CDR3 DNA is TGCAGCGTTGGTGGATCTGGAAACACCATATATTTT. Residues: CSVGGSGNTIYF. The genes are TRBV29-1 and TRBJ1-3; no reliable D call. The CDR3 sequence is 12 residues long. V lost 4 bases and J lost 1, with 5 bases in between. The germline V gene encodes CDR1 SQVTM and CDR2 ANQGSEA.

CDR3 residues: CSVQSTDTQYF. The CDR3 nucleotides read TGCAGCGTTCAGAGCACAGATACGCAGTATTTT. V gene TRBV29-1 combines with J gene TRBJ2-3, with unresolved D. This CDR3 is built from 11 residues. Germline loops: CDR1 SQVTM, CDR2 ANQGSEA. The V end was cut by 5 bases, the J end by 0 bases, with 3 bases between.

This rearrangement joins TRBV7-3 to TRBJ2-1; 13 nucleotides align to TRBD2. V trimming: 5 bases; J trimming: 6 bases; junction bases outside the gene matches: 4. In germline, CDR1 is SGHTA, CDR2 FQGTGA. This CDR3 is 15 amino acids long. The CDR3 here is CASSPTSGGRNEQFF. The DNA for the CDR3 is TGTGCCAGCAGCCCGACTAGCGGGGGGCGCAATGAGCAGTTCTTC.

This chain joins TRBV29-1 and TRBJ2-1; 10 positions agree with TRBD2. CDR1 SQVTM and CDR2 ANQGSEA come from the germline V gene. V was clipped by 3 bases and J by 0 bases; unmatched bases: 8. The CDR3 contains 17 residues. Here the CDR3 DNA reads TGCAGCGTTGATGGACTAGCGGTTTCAAGCTCCTACAATGAGCAGTTCTTC. Its translation: CSVDGLAVSSSYNEQFF.

About this clone: The sample has other DNA sequences that encode this CDR3 too. This rearrangement joins TRBV7-9 to TRBJ2-7; D possibly uses TRBD1 or TRBD2 (5 bases each). This CDR3 contains 13 residues. The germline CDR1 and CDR2 sequences are SEHNR and FQNEAQ (reference sequence). V lost 3 bases to trimming and J lost 4 bases, with 10 bases between them. The CDR3 DNA follows: TGTGCCAGCAGCTTGAGTGGGGGATACGAGCAGTACTTC. Protein product: CASSLSGGYEQYF.

CDR3 in amino acids: CASSRDRDNYGYTF. CDR3 sequence (DNA): TGTGCCAGCAGCCGCGACAGGGACAACTATGGCTACACCTTC. The chain has TRBV7-9 and TRBJ1-2, with TRBD1 matching 7 bases. Looked up from germline, CDR1 is SEHNR and CDR2 is FQNEAQ (reference sequence). V shed 5 bases, J shed 2 bases, and the junction held 5 bases outside the gene matches. The CDR3 spans 14 residues.

A note on this clone: This same CDR3 is encoded by further DNA sequences in the sample. The chain couples TRBV5-4 to TRBJ1-1, with a weak D call TRBD1 (6 bases). Germline V gene lookup returns CDR1 SGHNT and CDR2 YYREEE (reference sequence). The CDR3 loop spans 14 amino acids. The germline V and J ends were trimmed by 4 bases and 7 bases, with 17 bases remaining between them. This CDR3 reads CASSARGGGIEAFF. CDR3 bases: TGTGCCAGCAGCGCGCGAGGGGGGGGGATTGAAGCTTTCTTT.

The CDR3 loop reads CTSSQGGLQETQYF. CDR3 nucleotide sequence: TGCACCAGCAGCCAAGGCGGCCTCCAAGAGACCCAGTACTTC. V usage is TRBV1 and J usage is TRBJ2-5; no check of the table's D call, TRBD2, against the DNA was made. TRBV1 constitutes a pseudogene. The CDR3 runs to 14 residues.

The chain has TRBV9 and TRBJ1-2; 11 bases match TRBD1. V lost 3 bases and J lost 7; bases outside the gene matches: 11. CDR1 and CDR2 (germline): SGDLS, YYNGEE. The CDR3 consists of 16 residues. DNA for the CDR3: TGTGCCAGCAGCGGGCTATTAGGACAGGGGGCTGGTGGCTACACCTTC. This sequence encodes CASSGLLGQGAGGYTF.

The chain employs TRBV9 and TRBJ1-1, with a tentative D call TRBD1 (5 bases). The CDR3 is 15 residues long. V lost 3 bases and J 0 bases, leaving 12 bases between the germline ends. Germline V gene data show CDR1 as SGDLS and CDR2 as YYNGEE. The DNA for the CDR3 is TGTGCCAGCAGCGACCGCGGGGGGGTGAACACTGAAGCTTTCTTT. It specifies CASSDRGGVNTEAFF.

The rearrangement joins TRBV6-5 to TRBJ2-3; maybe TRBD2 (5 bases). Germline CDR1 and CDR2: MNHEY and SVGAGI. CDR3 length equals 11 residues. The V gene lost 8 bases and the J gene lost 4 bases, with 7 bases spanning the gap. This CDR3 reads CASLAPDTQYF. CDR3 bases: TGTGCCAGCCTAGCCCCAGATACGCAGTATTTT.

This clone showed up just a few times. The chain has TRBV5-5 and TRBJ1-6; 8 positions agree with TRBD1. The CDR3 sequence is 17 residues long. CDR1 SGHKS and CDR2 YYEKEE come from the germline V gene (reference sequence). The V gene end was trimmed by 4 bases and the J gene end by 4 bases; junction bases not matched to a gene: 10. The DNA for the CDR3 is TGTGCCAGCAGCCCCAGGGCAGGGGGCTTGTATAATTCACCCCTCCACTTT. Amino acids: CASSPRAGGLYNSPLHF.

V and J are TRBV19 and TRBJ2-7; D possibly corresponds to TRBD2 (5 bases). The V and J ends lost 4 bases and 5 bases respectively, with 21 bases between them. The CDR3 is 16 amino acids. CDR1 is LNHDA, CDR2 SQIVND, per germline (reference sequence). As DNA, the CDR3 is TGTGCCAGTAGTAACCCGAGGGCGCCTTCCAGACACGAGCAGTACTTC. Its translation is CASSNPRAPSRHEQYF.

V is TRBV27 and J is TRBJ1-2; 11 positions match TRBD1. The CDR3 runs 15 residues. Trimming took 4 bases from V and 2 from J; bases not matched to a gene: 3. The germline CDR1 and CDR2 sequences are MNHEY and SMNVEV (reference sequence). CDR3 amino acids: CASSSRDRGNYGYTF. The DNA for the CDR3 is TGTGCCAGCAGTTCCCGGGACAGGGGGAACTATGGCTACACCTTC.

The chain couples TRBV2 to TRBJ1-2, with D possibly TRBD1 on 5 matching bases. Germline V gene lookup returns CDR1 SNHLY and CDR2 FYNNEI. Trimming took off 6 bases at V and 8 bases at J, with 25 bases between the two ends. The CDR3 has 16 residues. CDR3 sequence reads: CASSPRIGESSGGYTF. The CDR3 nucleotides are TGTGCCAGCAGCCCGCGAATTGGGGAATCCTCAGGGGGCTACACCTTC.

The chain joins TRBV5-3 to TRBJ2-7; a weak D match, TRBD1 (5 bases). TRBV5-3 is noted as an ORF with a role that remains uncertain. There are 15 residues in the CDR3. Between the trimmed V and J ends, which lost 2 bases and 3 bases, there was a span of 15 bases. The CDR3 sequence is CARSFPFAGRYEQYF. The CDR3 DNA reads TGTGCCAGAAGCTTCCCGTTCGCAGGGCGCTACGAGCAGTACTTC.

The V call is TRBV10-3, the J call TRBJ2-3, with D maybe TRBD2 (6 bases). CDR1 is ENHRY and CDR2 is SYGVKD in the germline V gene. The V end was cut by 7 bases, the J end by 14 bases, with 28 bases between. CDR3 size: 15 residues. The CDR3 spells CAITGSGGREGIRYF. The DNA of the CDR3 is TGTGCCATCACAGGTTCTGGGGGGAGAGAGGGGATACGGTATTTT.

The chain combines TRBV12-3 or TRBV12-4 with TRBJ2-5, with unresolved D. The CDR3 totals 13 residues. V gave up 6 bases and J gave up 5 bases, with 13 bases separating them. The CDR3 nucleotides are TGTGCCAGCAGCCATGGGAACGGCGAGACCCAGTACTTC. This gives the protein CASSHGNGETQYF.